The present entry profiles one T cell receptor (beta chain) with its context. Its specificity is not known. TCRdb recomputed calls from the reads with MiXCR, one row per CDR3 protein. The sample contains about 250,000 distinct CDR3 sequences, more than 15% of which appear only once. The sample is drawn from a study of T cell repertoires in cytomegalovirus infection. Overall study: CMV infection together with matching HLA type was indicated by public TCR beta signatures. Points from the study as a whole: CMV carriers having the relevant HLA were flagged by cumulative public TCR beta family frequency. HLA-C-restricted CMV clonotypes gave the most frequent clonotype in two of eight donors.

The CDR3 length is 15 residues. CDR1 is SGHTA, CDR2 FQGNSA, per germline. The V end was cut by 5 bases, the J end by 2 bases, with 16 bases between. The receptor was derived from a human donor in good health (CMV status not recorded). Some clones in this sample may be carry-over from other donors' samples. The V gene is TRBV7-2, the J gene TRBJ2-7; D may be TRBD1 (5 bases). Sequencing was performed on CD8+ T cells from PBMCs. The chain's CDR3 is CASSPTSWGAYEQYF. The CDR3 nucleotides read TGTGCCAGCAGCCCCACGTCATGGGGCGCCTACGAGCAGTACTTC.